Each of the 27 T cell receptor beta chains below was sequenced from the same sample in a study of CD8 T cell repertoires and HIV-1 epitope variants (dated by TCRdb to the early 2020s). These receptors have no known antigen. Libraries were made using the immunoSEQ multiplex PCR assay. Not all clones reach the TCRdb copy of this immuneACCESS table, which keeps in-frame sequences only. Checked studies attribute under half of the gap to unresolved V genes and leave the rest unexplained. The sample contains around 5,200 clones, around two thirds of them found a single time. The top ten clones comprise about 38% of the sample. The sequenced material came from cultured CD8+ T cells derived from PBMCs. These TCRs come from a male donor with HIV.

The chain uses TRBV6-6 and TRBJ2-2; TRBD2 matches 8 bases. Unmatched junction bases numbered 12, after V lost 7 bases and J lost 5 bases. The CDR3 length is 16 residues. Germline V CDR1 and CDR2: MNHNY, SVGAGI (reference sequence). The chain's CDR3 is CASTPGIAGRTGELFF. For the CDR3, the DNA is TGTGCCAGCACCCCGGGGATAGCGGGACGGACCGGGGAGCTGTTTTTT.

The rearrangement uses TRBV9 and TRBJ2-7; 8 bases line up with TRBD2. CDR1 is SGDLS and CDR2 is YYNGEE in the germline V gene. This CDR3 has 15 residues. V lost 3 bases and J lost 5; bases outside the gene matches: 10. In DNA, the CDR3 is TGTGCCAGCAGCGCTGCCCCGGGAGGGCAACACGAGCAGTACTTC. This gives the protein CASSAAPGGQHEQYF.

This chain uses TRBV4-3 with TRBJ1-2; no clear D gene. Germline V CDR1 and CDR2: LGHNA, YSLEER. The CDR3 consists of 13 residues. Between the trimmed V and J ends, which lost 3 bases and 8 bases, there was a span of 13 bases. As DNA, the CDR3 is TGCGCCAGCAGCCATACGAGGGATAAAGGCTACACCTTC. This sequence encodes CASSHTRDKGYTF.

This clone was seen a handful of times. The chain employs TRBV2 and TRBJ2-7, with 11 positions matching TRBD2. The V gene end was trimmed by 0 bases and the J gene end by 7 bases; junction bases not matched to a gene: 5. This CDR3 is built from 15 residues. Germline CDR1 reads SNHLY; CDR2 reads FYNNEI. CDR3 in amino acids: CASSEAASGGYEQYF. The CDR3 region has the DNA TGTGCCAGCAGTGAAGCGGCTAGCGGGGGGTATGAGCAGTACTTC.

This clone was observed a few times. The chain is built from TRBV5-1 and TRBJ2-1, with D uncertain. CDR1 and CDR2 from the germline V gene are SGHRS and YFSETQ. This CDR3 has 13 residues. V was clipped by 3 bases and J by 0 bases, with 4 bases between them. CDR3 amino acids: CASSSSSYNEQFF. The CDR3 bases are TGCGCCAGCAGCTCCAGCTCCTACAATGAGCAGTTCTTC.

The CDR3 loop is CASSVGVGGTEAFF. The CDR3 region has the DNA TGTGCCAGCAGCGTAGGGGTTGGAGGCACTGAAGCTTTCTTT. This chain uses TRBV9 with TRBJ1-1; no firm D call. V lost 0 bases and J 4 bases, leaving 10 bases between the germline ends. CDR3 size: 14 residues. Germline V gene lookup returns CDR1 SGDLS and CDR2 YYNGEE.

This clone was observed a few times. The chain uses TRBV28 and TRBJ2-7; no clear D. Germline CDR1 reads MDHEN; CDR2 reads SYDVKM. V was trimmed by 4 bases and J by 6 bases, leaving 13 bases between them. The CDR3 is 13 amino acids. The CDR3 loop reads CASSSRRQPEQYF. The CDR3 DNA is TGTGCCAGCAGTTCCCGCCGGCAGCCCGAGCAGTACTTC.

V usage is TRBV27 and J usage is TRBJ2-1; a weak D match, TRBD2 (6 bases). The V gene lost 3 bases and the J gene lost 3 bases, with 15 bases spanning the gap. Germline V gene data show CDR1 as MNHEY and CDR2 as SMNVEV (reference sequence). The CDR3 has 16 amino acids. CDR3 nucleotide sequence: TGTGCCAGCAGTTTTATGGGGGAGGTTCTCTACAATGAGCAGTTCTTC. It specifies CASSFMGEVLYNEQFF.

V and J are TRBV27 and TRBJ1-2, with D tentatively TRBD1 (5 bases). CDR1 is MNHEY, CDR2 SMNVEV, per germline (reference sequence). V was pared by 0 bases and J by 4 bases, with 15 bases between. The CDR3 is 16 residues long. The CDR3 protein is CASSLSAGSQIYGYTF. CDR3 sequence (DNA): TGTGCCAGCAGTTTATCGGCAGGGAGTCAAATCTATGGCTACACCTTC.

The V gene is TRBV5-6, the J gene TRBJ2-7; the D gene is possibly TRBD1 (5 bases). The V and J ends lost 4 bases and 6 bases respectively, with 8 bases between them. The CDR3 totals 11 residues. Germline V CDR1 and CDR2: SGHDT, YYEEEE. The CDR3 nucleotides are TGTGCCAGCAGCGAGCAGGGCGAGCAGTACTTC. Amino acids: CASSEQGEQYF.

The CDR3 coding sequence is TGTGCCAGCAGGGAGGCCGGGCAGGGAAACATTCAGTACTTC. Its protein product is CASREAGQGNIQYF. The V call is TRBV25-1, the J call TRBJ2-4; D is perhaps TRBD1 or TRBD2 (5 bases each). This CDR3 has 14 residues. Per the germline V gene, CDR1 is MGHDK and CDR2 is SYGVNS. V dropped 6 bases and J dropped 6 bases, with 15 bases sitting between them.

The CDR3 DNA sequence: TGTGCCAGCAGTTTACGGGCCCCGGGATACACCGGGGAGCTGTTTTTT. This encodes CASSLRAPGYTGELFF. The rearrangement links TRBV27 to TRBJ2-2, with D possibly TRBD2 on 5 matching bases. Trimming shortened V by 2 bases and J by 3 bases, and 13 bases separated the two germline ends. Germline V gene data show CDR1 as MNHEY and CDR2 as SMNVEV (reference sequence). The CDR3 loop spans 16 amino acids.

This clone was seen more than once but under ten times. The rearrangement uses TRBV18 and TRBJ2-1, with 9 bases matching TRBD1. J gave up 0 bases and V 6 bases, and 3 bases lay outside the gene matches. CDR1 KGHSH and CDR2 LQKENI come from the germline V gene. The CDR3 is 15 residues long. CDR3 nucleotide sequence: TGTGCCAGCTCGCTGACAGGGGGCTCCTACAATGAGCAGTTCTTC. This gives the protein CASSLTGGSYNEQFF.

The chain couples TRBV2 to TRBJ2-7, with D possibly matching TRBD1 (6 bases). CDR1 and CDR2 (germline): SNHLY, FYNNEI. CDR3 length equals 14 residues. The V end was cut by 3 bases, the J end by 5 bases, with 14 bases between. The CDR3 DNA is TGTGCCAGCAGTGACTACGGACAGCGCGACGAGCAGTACTTC. As protein: CASSDYGQRDEQYF.

The sample holds a few counts of this clone. The chain links TRBV7-9 to TRBJ2-5; D unclear. The CDR3 has 14 residues. Trimming removed 1 base at V and 2 bases at J, with 8 bases between. The germline V gene encodes CDR1 SEHNR and CDR2 FQNEAQ (reference sequence). CDR3 bases: TGTGCCAGCAGCTTAGACCGCGTACAAGAGACCCAGTACTTC. Protein product: CASSLDRVQETQYF.

The V gene is TRBV5-1, the J gene TRBJ2-4; D not certain. The CDR3 spans 16 residues. CDR1 SGHRS and CDR2 YFSETQ come from the germline V gene. V was clipped by 4 bases and J by 1 base, with 15 bases between them. The CDR3 DNA follows: TGCGCCAGCAGCCCCGGTGGTAGCATCGCCAAAAACATTCAGTACTTC. This translates into CASSPGGSIAKNIQYF.

This clone is labeled as hyperexpanded. The chain links TRBV27 to TRBJ2-1, with 7 nucleotides matching TRBD1. CDR1 and CDR2 (germline): MNHEY, SMNVEV (reference sequence). This CDR3 is 16 amino acids long. Trimming took 0 bases from V and 1 from J; bases not matched to a gene: 3. The CDR3 bases are TGTGCCAGCAGTTTATCACAGGGGATATCCTACAATGAGCAGTTCTTC. It specifies CASSLSQGISYNEQFF.

This clone was recorded only once. This chain uses TRBV19 with TRBJ2-5, with 10 bases lining up with TRBD2. The CDR3 runs 17 residues. Germline CDR1 and CDR2: LNHDA and SQIVND (reference sequence). The V and J ends lost 1 base and 4 bases, in that order; junction bases with no gene match: 9. DNA for the CDR3: TGTGCCAGTAGTATAGGAGAGAGCGGGGGGGCCGGAGAGACCCAGTACTTC. Its translation: CASSIGESGGAGETQYF.

This clone has just a few counts. CDR3 DNA sequence: TGCGCCAGCAGCCAAGATACAAGCGGGGGGGCAAGTGAGCAGTTCTTC. It encodes CASSQDTSGGASEQFF. The chain joins TRBV4-3 to TRBJ2-1, with TRBD2 matching 10 bases. Germline CDR1 LGHNA, CDR2 YSLEER. CDR3 size: 16 residues. V lost 0 bases and J lost 9; bases outside the gene matches: 8.

This chain connects TRBV5-6 to TRBJ1-3; no clear D gene. CDR3 length: 14 amino acids. The germline V gene encodes CDR1 SGHDT and CDR2 YYEEEE. The V end was cut by 4 bases, the J end by 1 base, with 9 bases between. CDR3 in amino acids: CASSETPSGNTIYF. Written as DNA, the CDR3 is TGTGCCAGCAGCGAGACCCCGTCTGGAAACACCATATATTTT.

The rearrangement uses TRBV9 and TRBJ2-5, with TRBD2 matching 13 bases. The V gene's germline CDR1 is SGDLS and CDR2 YYNGEE. The CDR3 is 15 amino acids. V lost 4 bases to trimming and J lost 7 bases; unmatched junction nucleotides: 7. This CDR3 reads CASSPGLAGDGTQYF. The CDR3 DNA follows: TGTGCCAGCAGCCCAGGACTAGCGGGGGATGGGACCCAGTACTTC. Drawing the rest from reference TRBV9 and TRBJ2-5, the complete variable domain is DSGVTQTPKHLITATGQRVTLRCSPRSGDLSVYWYQQSLDQGLQFLIQYYNGEERAKGNILERFSAQQFPDLHSELNLSSLELGDSALYFCASSPGLAGDGTQYFGPGTRLLVL.

The V call is TRBV6-5, the J call TRBJ2-5, with 11 bases that match TRBD1. CDR1 is MNHEY, CDR2 SVGAGI, per germline. V shed 4 bases, J shed 3 bases, and the junction held 7 bases outside the gene matches. The CDR3 is 16 amino acids. As DNA, the CDR3 is TGTGCCAGCAGTTTTCCGGGACAGGGGGGGGAAGAGACCCAGTACTTC. Its protein is CASSFPGQGGEETQYF.

This clone rates as large. The V and J genes are TRBV6-1 and TRBJ2-7; 9 bases match TRBD1. V lost 6 bases and J lost 0; bases outside the gene matches: 3. The CDR3 has 14 amino acids. Germline V gives CDR1 MNHNS, CDR2 SASEGT. CDR3 region: CASRQGASSYEQYF. For the CDR3, the DNA is TGTGCCAGCAGACAGGGGGCTTCCTCCTACGAGCAGTACTTC.

This clone was picked up one time. The J gene is TRBJ2-2, the V gene TRBV5-1; 13 bases match TRBD2. V shed 4 bases, J shed 4 bases, and the junction held 13 bases outside the gene matches. CDR1 SGHRS and CDR2 YFSETQ come from the germline V gene. The CDR3 length is 19 residues. DNA for the CDR3: TGCGCCAGCAGCCCCGGACTAGCGGGAGTCCGAGGGAGCACCGGGGAGCTGTTTTTT. Translated, it gives CASSPGLAGVRGSTGELFF.

This clone was observed a handful of times. The V gene is TRBV4-1, the J gene TRBJ2-7; D is uncertain. The V gene lost 4 bases and the J gene lost 4 bases, with 8 bases spanning the gap. CDR3 length equals 12 residues. Germline values: CDR1 MGHRA, CDR2 YSYEKL. This chain's CDR3 is CASSPPRYEQYF. In nucleotides, the CDR3 is TGCGCCAGCAGCCCCCCCCGGTACGAGCAGTACTTC.

The gene calls are TRBV30 and TRBJ2-7; 7 bases align to TRBD1. The trim removed 8 bases at V and 1 base at J, leaving 11 bases unmatched. Per germline, CDR1 GTSNPN and CDR2 SVGIG (reference sequence). This CDR3 spans 14 amino acids. CDR3: CAGDVRDSSYEQYF. For the CDR3, the DNA is TGTGCCGGGGACGTCCGGGACAGTTCCTACGAGCAGTACTTC.

The J gene is TRBJ2-1, the V gene TRBV13, with TRBD1 identical over 10 bases. CDR1 is PRHDT, CDR2 FYEKMQ, per germline (reference sequence). The CDR3 length is 15 residues. Trimming removed 4 bases from V and 5 bases from J; junction bases left unmatched: 5. In DNA form, the CDR3 reads TGTGCCAGCAGCTCCTCCGGGACAGGGGACAATGAGCAGTTCTTC. Its protein is CASSSSGTGDNEQFF.